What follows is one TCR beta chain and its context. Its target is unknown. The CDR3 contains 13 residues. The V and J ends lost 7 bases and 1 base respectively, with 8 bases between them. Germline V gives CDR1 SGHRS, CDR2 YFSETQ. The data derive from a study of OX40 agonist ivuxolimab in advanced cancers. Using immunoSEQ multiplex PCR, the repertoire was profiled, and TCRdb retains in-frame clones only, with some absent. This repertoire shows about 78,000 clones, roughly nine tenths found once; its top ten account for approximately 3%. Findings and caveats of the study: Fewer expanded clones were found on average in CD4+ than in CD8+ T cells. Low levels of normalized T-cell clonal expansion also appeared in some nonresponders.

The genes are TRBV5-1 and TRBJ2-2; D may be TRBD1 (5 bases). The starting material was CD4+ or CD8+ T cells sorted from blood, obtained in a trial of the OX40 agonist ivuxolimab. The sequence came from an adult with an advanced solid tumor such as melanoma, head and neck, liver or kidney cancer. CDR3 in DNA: TGCGCCAGCGCAACAGGGAACACCGGGGAGCTGTTTTTT. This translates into CASATGNTGELFF.